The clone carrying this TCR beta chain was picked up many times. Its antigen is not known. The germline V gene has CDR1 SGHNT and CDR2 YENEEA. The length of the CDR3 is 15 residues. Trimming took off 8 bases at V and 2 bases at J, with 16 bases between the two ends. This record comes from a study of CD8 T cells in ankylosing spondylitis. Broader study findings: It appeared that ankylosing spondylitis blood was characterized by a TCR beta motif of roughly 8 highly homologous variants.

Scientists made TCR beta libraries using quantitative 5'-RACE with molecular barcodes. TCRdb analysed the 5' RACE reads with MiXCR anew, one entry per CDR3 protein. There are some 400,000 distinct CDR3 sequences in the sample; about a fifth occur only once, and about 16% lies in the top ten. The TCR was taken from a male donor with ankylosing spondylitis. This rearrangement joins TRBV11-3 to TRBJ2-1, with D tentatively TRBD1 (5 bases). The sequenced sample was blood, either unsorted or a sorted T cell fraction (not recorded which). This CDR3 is CASADTGYPYNEQFF. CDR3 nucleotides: TGTGCCAGCGCCGACACAGGTTATCCCTACAATGAGCAGTTCTTC.